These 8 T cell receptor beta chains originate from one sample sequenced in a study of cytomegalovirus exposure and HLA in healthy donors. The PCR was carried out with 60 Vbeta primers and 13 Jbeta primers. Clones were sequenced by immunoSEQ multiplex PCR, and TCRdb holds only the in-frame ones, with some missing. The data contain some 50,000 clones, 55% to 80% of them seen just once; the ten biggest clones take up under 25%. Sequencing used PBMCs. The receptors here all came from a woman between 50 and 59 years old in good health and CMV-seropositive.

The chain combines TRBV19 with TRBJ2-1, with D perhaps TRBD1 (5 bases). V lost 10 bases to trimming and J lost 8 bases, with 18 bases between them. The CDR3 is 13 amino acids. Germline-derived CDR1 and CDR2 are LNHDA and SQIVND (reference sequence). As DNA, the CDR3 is TGTGCCATTGCCAGGACACCTATCGATGAGCAGTTCTTC. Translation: CAIARTPIDEQFF.

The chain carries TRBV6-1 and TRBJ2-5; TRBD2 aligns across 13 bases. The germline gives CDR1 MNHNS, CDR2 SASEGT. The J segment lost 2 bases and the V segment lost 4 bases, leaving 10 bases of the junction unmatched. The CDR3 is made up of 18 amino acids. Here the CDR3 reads CASSGGAPGLAGQETQYF. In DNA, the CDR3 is TGTGCCAGCAGTGGTGGGGCCCCGGGACTAGCGGGACAAGAGACCCAGTACTTC.

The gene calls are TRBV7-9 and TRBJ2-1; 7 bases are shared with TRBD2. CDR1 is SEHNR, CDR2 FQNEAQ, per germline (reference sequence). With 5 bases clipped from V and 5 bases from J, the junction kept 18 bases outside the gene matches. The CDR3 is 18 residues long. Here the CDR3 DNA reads TGTGCCAGCAGCCCGATCGGTTGGTCTAGCGGAGATAACAATGAGCAGTTCTTC. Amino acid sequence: CASSPIGWSSGDNNEQFF.

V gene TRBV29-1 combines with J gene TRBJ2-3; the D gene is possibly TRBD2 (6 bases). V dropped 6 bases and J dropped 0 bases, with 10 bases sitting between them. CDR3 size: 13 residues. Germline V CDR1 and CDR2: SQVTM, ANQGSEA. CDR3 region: CSVGGKSTDTQYF. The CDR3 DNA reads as TGCAGCGTCGGGGGAAAGAGCACAGATACGCAGTATTTT.

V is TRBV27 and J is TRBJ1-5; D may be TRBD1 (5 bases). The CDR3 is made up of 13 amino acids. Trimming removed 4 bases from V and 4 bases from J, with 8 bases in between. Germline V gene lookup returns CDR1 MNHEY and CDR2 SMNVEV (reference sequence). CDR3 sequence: CASSSRGNQPQHF. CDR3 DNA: TGTGCCAGCAGTTCTCGGGGGAATCAGCCCCAGCATTTT.

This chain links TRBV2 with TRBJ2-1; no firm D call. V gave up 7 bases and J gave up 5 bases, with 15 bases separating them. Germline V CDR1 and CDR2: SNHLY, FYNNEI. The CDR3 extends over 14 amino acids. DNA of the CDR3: TGTGCCAGCACCGTCCGGAGACTTGACAATGAGCAGTTCTTC. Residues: CASTVRRLDNEQFF.

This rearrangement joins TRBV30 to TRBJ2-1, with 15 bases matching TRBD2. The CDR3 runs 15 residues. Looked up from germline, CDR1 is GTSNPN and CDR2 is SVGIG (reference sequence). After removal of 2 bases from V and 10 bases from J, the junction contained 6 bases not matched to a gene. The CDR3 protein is CAWSRPGTSGREQFF. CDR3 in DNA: TGTGCCTGGAGTCGGCCTGGGACTAGCGGGAGGGAGCAGTTCTTC.

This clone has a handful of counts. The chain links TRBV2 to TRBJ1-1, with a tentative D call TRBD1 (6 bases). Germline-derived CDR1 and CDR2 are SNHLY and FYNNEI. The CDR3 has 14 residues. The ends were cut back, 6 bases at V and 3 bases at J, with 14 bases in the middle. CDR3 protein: CASSPGRGDTEAFF. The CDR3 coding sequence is TGTGCCAGCAGCCCCGGGAGGGGGGACACTGAAGCTTTCTTT.